What follows are 23 T cell receptor beta chains derived from one specimen sequenced in a study of blood T cell repertoires in COVID-19. Assay used: immunoSEQ multiplex PCR; TCRdb lists only in-frame clones, some missing. The repertoire holds about 120,000 clones, with about four fifths as singletons. Sequencing input: peripheral blood. These receptors all come from a woman of 80 years or more with acute or convalescent COVID-19.

The chain carries TRBV5-4 and TRBJ1-1, with D hard to call. V was trimmed by 3 bases and J by 2 bases, leaving 14 bases between them. Germline lookup yields CDR1 SGHNT and CDR2 YYREEE (reference sequence). This CDR3 region has 15 residues. The CDR3 sequence: CASSSGLGGNTEAFF. CDR3 DNA: TGTGCCAGCAGCTCGGGCTTGGGAGGTAACACTGAAGCTTTCTTT.

CDR3 DNA: TGTGCCAGCAGCTCCGATACTCGGCCCCAGCATTTT. Translated: CASSSDTRPQHF. The gene calls are TRBV7-9 and TRBJ1-5; no definite D call. Germline V gene sequence: CDR1 SEHNR, CDR2 FQNEAQ (reference sequence). V lost 4 bases and J lost 9, with 10 bases in between. This CDR3 comprises 12 residues.

This clone was picked up one time. The chain joins TRBV20-1 to TRBJ2-3; no reliable D call. Trimming took off 3 bases at V and 4 bases at J, with 8 bases between the two ends. The CDR3 loop spans 12 amino acids. Germline CDR1 reads DFQATT; CDR2 reads SNEGSKA (reference sequence). In DNA, the CDR3 is TGCAGTGCTAGTCTTCGGGCAGATACGCAGTATTTT. As protein: CSASLRADTQYF.

V is TRBV6-1 and J is TRBJ1-5, with TRBD1 as a possible D gene (5 bases). The V gene's germline CDR1 is MNHNS and CDR2 SASEGT. Trimming took off 2 bases at V and 1 base at J, with 9 bases between the two ends. The CDR3 has 15 residues. Here the CDR3 DNA reads TGTGCCAGCAGTGAATTTACAGGAAGCAATCAGCCCCAGCATTTT. Translated, it gives CASSEFTGSNQPQHF.

With respect to this clone: One end of the junction fails to match germline, which may point to a read error. The CDR3 DNA follows: TGTGCCAGCAGTGAAGGGGGCCTTCGGAATTTCTTC. Translated, it gives CASSEGGLRNFF. This sequence joins TRBV6-1 and TRBJ1-2; TRBD1 might be the D (5 bases). This CDR3 has 12 amino acids. Germline V lookup: CDR1 MNHNS, CDR2 SASEGT.

The rearrangement links TRBV6-7 to TRBJ1-1; TRBD1 agrees at 7 bases. TRBV6-7 is labeled an ORF, and its function is uncertain. The CDR3 loop spans 17 amino acids. The ends lost 0 bases at V and 0 bases at J; junction bases unmatched: 7. The CDR3 sequence is CASSYSRGQRMNTEAFF. The CDR3 coding sequence is TGTGCCAGCAGTTACTCGAGGGGACAGCGTATGAACACTGAAGCTTTCTTT.

This clone has a single count. The chain carries TRBV5-1 and TRBJ2-2; no firm D call. V lost 0 bases and J 5 bases, leaving 5 bases between the germline ends. Germline V gives CDR1 SGHRS, CDR2 YFSETQ. This CDR3 contains 13 residues. CDR3 region: CASSLASTGELFF. As DNA, the CDR3 is TGCGCCAGCAGCTTGGCGAGTACCGGGGAGCTGTTTTTT.

This sequence joins TRBV19 and TRBJ2-3; D may be TRBD1 (6 bases). The CDR3 loop spans 17 amino acids. CDR1 LNHDA and CDR2 SQIVND come from the germline V gene (reference sequence). Trimming pared 7 bases from V and 2 bases from J, leaving 22 bases between. CDR3 DNA sequence: TGTGCCAGTAAAGGAAGGGCTGGGGGCCCCACCACAGATACGCAGTATTTT. It translates to CASKGRAGGPTTDTQYF.

This clone was detected once. The chain recombines TRBV19 with TRBJ1-5; D is uncertain. The CDR3 totals 15 residues. V lost 2 bases, J lost 5 bases, and 13 bases lay in between. CDR1 and CDR2 (germline): LNHDA, SQIVND (reference sequence). In DNA form, the CDR3 reads TGTGCCAGTAGTATATCCCCAACTCGGGATCAGCCCCAGCATTTT. The encoded protein is CASSISPTRDQPQHF.

The chain couples TRBV6-5 to TRBJ1-1; D uncertain. This CDR3 contains 14 residues. CDR1 and CDR2 from the germline V gene are MNHEY and SVGAGI. Trimming cost V 7 bases and J 1 base, with 13 bases left between them. This CDR3 reads CASTRPGGNTEAFF. The CDR3 nucleotides are TGTGCCAGCACCCGCCCGGGAGGGAACACTGAAGCTTTCTTT.

J is TRBJ1-6 and V is TRBV4-3; D unresolved. Germline lookup yields CDR1 LGHNA and CDR2 YSLEER. V shed 0 bases and J shed 13 bases, with 10 bases lying between them. The CDR3 consists of 13 residues. The CDR3 reads CASSQDFGFPLHF. The CDR3 nucleotides read TGCGCCAGCAGCCAAGATTTCGGGTTTCCCCTCCACTTT.

In this sample, this clone turned up once. The chain links TRBV19 to TRBJ2-7, with D possibly matching TRBD1 (6 bases). Trimming pared 6 bases from V and 1 base from J, leaving 13 bases between. The CDR3 runs to 14 residues. Germline CDR1 LNHDA, CDR2 SQIVND (reference sequence). Written as DNA, the CDR3 is TGTGCCAGTAGCCCAAACAGGGAGTCCTACGAGCAGTACTTC. It encodes CASSPNRESYEQYF.

The V and J genes are TRBV4-1 and TRBJ1-3; 8 nucleotides agree with TRBD1. Trimming at V came to 0 bases and at J to 4 bases, leaving 8 bases not matched to a gene. The CDR3 is 17 residues long. CDR1 is MGHRA, CDR2 YSYEKL, per germline. The CDR3 protein is CASSQDFSRGRGNTIYF. The CDR3 DNA sequence: TGCGCCAGCAGCCAAGATTTCTCCAGGGGGCGAGGAAACACCATATATTTT.

This rearrangement joins TRBV5-4 to TRBJ1-6; 9 bases are a match to TRBD1. The CDR3 is 15 amino acids. Germline V gene lookup returns CDR1 SGHNT and CDR2 YYREEE (reference sequence). Trimming took 4 bases from V and 6 from J; bases not matched to a gene: 5. CDR3 amino acids: CASSETGGGNSPLHF. CDR3 sequence (DNA): TGTGCCAGCAGCGAGACAGGGGGTGGTAATTCACCCCTCCACTTT.

V and J are TRBV11-2 and TRBJ1-6; a possible D gene is TRBD1 (5 bases). Germline CDR1 and CDR2: SGHAT and FQNNGV. The CDR3 is 12 amino acids. V lost 7 bases and J 7 bases, leaving 8 bases between the germline ends. DNA for the CDR3: TGTGCCAGCAACCGGGGGAATTCACCCCTCCACTTT. Translation: CASNRGNSPLHF. The whole variable domain, filled in from reference TRBV11-2 and TRBJ1-6, reads EAGVAQSPRYKIIEKRQSVAFWCNPISGHATLYWYQQILGQGPKLLIQFQNNGVVDDSQLPKDRFSAERLKGVDSTLKIQPAKLEDSAVYLCASNRGNSPLHFGNGTRLTVT.

V is TRBV28 and J is TRBJ2-2; 8 positions match TRBD2. V trimming: 5 bases; J trimming: 2 bases; junction bases outside the gene matches: 7. The CDR3 has 16 amino acids. Germline loops: CDR1 MDHEN, CDR2 SYDVKM. CDR3 sequence: CASSLSGLANTGELFF. The CDR3 nucleotides read TGTGCCAGCAGTCTATCTGGACTAGCAAACACCGGGGAGCTGTTTTTT.

The chain joins TRBV7-2 to TRBJ1-6; TRBD1 is a possible D gene (5 bases). V lost 1 base, J lost 13 bases, and 17 bases lay in between. Per the germline V gene, CDR1 is SGHTA and CDR2 is FQGNSA. CDR3 length equals 15 residues. The CDR3 sequence is CASSLDGQGSIPLHF. DNA for the CDR3: TGTGCCAGCAGCTTAGATGGGCAGGGTAGTATTCCCCTCCACTTT.

The genes are TRBV28 and TRBJ1-5; 9 nucleotides match TRBD1. Germline V CDR1 and CDR2: MDHEN, SYDVKM. The J segment lost 7 bases and the V segment lost 5 bases, leaving 9 bases of the junction unmatched. This CDR3 contains 15 residues. CDR3 in DNA: TGTGCCAGCAGTCCCAGACAGGGGGAGGGACAGCCCCAGCATTTT. This gives the protein CASSPRQGEGQPQHF.

J is TRBJ2-3 and V is TRBV3-1 (or the pseudogene TRBV3-2); 8 bases are shared with TRBD2. The V segment lost 4 bases and the J segment 0 bases; nucleotides outside the gene matches: 3. The CDR3 sequence is 15 residues long. Germline V gene lookup returns CDR1 LGHDT and CDR2 YNNKEL (reference sequence). The CDR3 DNA sequence: TGTGCCAGCAGCCCGACGGGGGGGAGCACAGATACGCAGTATTTT. Translation gives CASSPTGGSTDTQYF.

The chain links TRBV5-1 to TRBJ2-7; D is uncertain. Germline V gene lookup returns CDR1 SGHRS and CDR2 YFSETQ. Trimming cost V 1 base and J 0 bases, with 8 bases left between them. This CDR3 contains 14 residues. The CDR3 reads CASSLYSSSYEQYF. The CDR3 nucleotides read TGCGCCAGCAGCTTGTACAGCTCCTCCTACGAGCAGTACTTC.

The chain recombines TRBV4-3 with TRBJ1-6; D call uncertain. The germline V and J ends were trimmed by 0 bases and 4 bases, with 13 bases remaining between them. CDR3 length: 17 residues. CDR1 and CDR2 from the germline V gene are LGHNA and YSLEER. This CDR3 reads CASSQDFATRYNSPLHF. The DNA for the CDR3 is TGCGCCAGCAGCCAAGATTTCGCCACCCGGTATAATTCACCCCTCCACTTT.

The chain has TRBV7-9 and TRBJ2-5, with 7 bases that match TRBD2. Trimming cost V 6 bases and J 1 base; bases outside gene matches: 5. Germline CDR1 reads SEHNR; CDR2 reads FQNEAQ (reference sequence). CDR3 length: 14 residues. The CDR3 region has the DNA TGTGCCAGCAGACCAAGCGGGGCCCAAGAGACCCAGTACTTC. Amino acids: CASRPSGAQETQYF. Full variable domain (rest looked up from reference TRBV7-9 and TRBJ2-5): DTGVSQNPRHKITKRGQNVTFRCDPISEHNRLYWYRQTLGQGPEFLTYFQNEAQLEKSRLLSDRFSAERPKGSFSTLEIQRTEQGDSAMYLCASRPSGAQETQYFGPGTRLLVL.

The chain uses TRBV7-3 and TRBJ1-1; TRBD1 agrees at 9 bases. The CDR3 covers 15 residues. CDR1 is SGHTA, CDR2 FQGTGA, per germline. V shed 5 bases and J 3 bases; nucleotides not matched to a gene: 7. CDR3 amino acids: CASSLLDRGDTEAFF. The CDR3 region has the DNA TGTGCCAGCAGCCTACTGGACAGGGGAGACACTGAAGCTTTCTTT.